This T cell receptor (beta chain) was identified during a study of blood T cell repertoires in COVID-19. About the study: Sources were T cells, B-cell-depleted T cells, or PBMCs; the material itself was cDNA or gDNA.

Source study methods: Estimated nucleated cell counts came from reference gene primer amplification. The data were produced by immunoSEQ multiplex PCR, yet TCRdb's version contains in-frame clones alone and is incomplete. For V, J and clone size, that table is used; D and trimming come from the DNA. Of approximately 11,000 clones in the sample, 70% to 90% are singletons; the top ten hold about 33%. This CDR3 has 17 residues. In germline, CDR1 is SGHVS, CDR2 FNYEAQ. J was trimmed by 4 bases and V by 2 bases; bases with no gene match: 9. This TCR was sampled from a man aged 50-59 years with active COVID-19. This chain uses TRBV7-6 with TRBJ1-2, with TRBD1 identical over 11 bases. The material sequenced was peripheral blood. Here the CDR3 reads CASSLIGQGATAYGYTF. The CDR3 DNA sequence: TGTGCCAGCAGCTTAATAGGACAGGGGGCGACCGCCTATGGCTACACCTTC.